These 7 T cell receptor beta chains share one sample of origin, sequenced in a study of shared clonotypes between healthy human individuals. Produced via immunoSEQ multiplex PCR; TCRdb's table is partial and in-frame only. The repertoire has over a million clones, about 76% of them found once; the top ten carry approximately 1.5%. The sequencing input was memory CD4+ T cells sorted from blood. Subset noted: CD45RA-negative fraction. Every receptor here comes from a man between 18 and 35 years old in good health.

The chain uses TRBV5-6 and TRBJ1-2; D call uncertain. This CDR3 is 14 amino acids long. The V end lost 0 bases, the J end lost 2 bases, and 8 bases lay between the germline ends. Per germline, CDR1 SGHDT and CDR2 YYEEEE. CDR3 protein: CASSLDPGNYGYTF. CDR3 bases: TGTGCCAGCAGCTTGGATCCGGGAAACTATGGCTACACCTTC.

The chain joins TRBV18 to TRBJ1-1, with 8 nucleotides matching TRBD1. Germline-derived CDR1 and CDR2 are KGHSH and LQKENI. The CDR3 extends over 16 amino acids. Trimming took 6 bases from V and 4 from J; bases not matched to a gene: 13. The CDR3: CASSHFVLGQGTEAFF. The CDR3, as DNA: TGTGCCAGCTCGCACTTCGTACTAGGACAGGGCACTGAAGCTTTCTTT.

The chain recombines TRBV6-5 with TRBJ2-1; the D gene could be TRBD1 or TRBD2 (6 bases each). The CDR3 loop spans 11 amino acids. The germline V and J ends were trimmed by 7 bases and 9 bases, with 10 bases remaining between them. CDR1 and CDR2 from the germline V gene are MNHEY and SVGAGI. The CDR3 region is CASIGGTEQFF. The CDR3 DNA reads as TGTGCCAGCATCGGGGGCACTGAGCAGTTCTTC.

This clone was recorded many times. This chain connects TRBV6-1 to TRBJ1-4; perhaps TRBD1 as D (5 bases). This CDR3 has 16 amino acids. Trimming took off 4 bases at V and 5 bases at J, with 17 bases between the two ends. The germline gives CDR1 MNHNS, CDR2 SASEGT. This CDR3 reads CASSARQSLTNEKLFF. The CDR3 DNA reads as TGTGCCAGCAGTGCTCGACAGAGCCTCACGAATGAAAAACTGTTTTTT.

The chain has TRBV19 and TRBJ2-3; tentative D call: TRBD2 (6 bases). The V gene's germline CDR1 is LNHDA and CDR2 SQIVND (reference sequence). V was clipped by 3 bases and J by 4 bases, with 8 bases between them. The CDR3 loop spans 13 amino acids. The CDR3 region has the DNA TGTGCCAGTAGTATTGGGACTGCAGATACGCAGTATTTT. This translates into CASSIGTADTQYF.

The chain couples TRBV7-8 to TRBJ1-2; D remains ambiguous. Germline assignment: CDR1 SGHVS and CDR2 FQNEAQ. This CDR3 is 14 amino acids long. V was shortened by 0 bases and J by 7 bases, with 12 bases between the two germline ends. The CDR3 spells CASSLAPGIGGYTF. The CDR3 DNA follows: TGTGCCAGCAGCTTAGCCCCGGGTATTGGTGGCTACACCTTC.

Notes on this clone: This specimen includes other DNA sequences encoding the same CDR3. The chain links TRBV2 to TRBJ2-5, with a weak D call TRBD2 (7 bases). V shed 6 bases and J shed 4 bases, with 21 bases lying between them. Germline V gene sequence: CDR1 SNHLY, CDR2 FYNNEI. CDR3 size: 16 residues. The CDR3 DNA follows: TGTGCCAGCAGCGAAAATTTGGGGGGGGGCCTAGAGACCCAGTACTTC. The encoded protein is CASSENLGGGLETQYF.